This passage covers 4 T cell receptor beta chains from one sample sequenced in a study of shared T cell receptors in the human thymus. Assay used: immunoSEQ multiplex PCR; TCRdb lists only in-frame clones, some missing. The sample records 500,000 to 550,000 clones, around 78% being singletons. These same data were also listed under a study on human thymus T cells.

Material for sequencing was thymocytes. The receptors here all came from a boy under three years old with a congenital heart defect.

The rearrangement joins TRBV11-2 to TRBJ2-2, with 8 bases aligning to TRBD2. V gave up 4 bases and J gave up 5 bases; unmatched junction bases: 18. The CDR3 has 19 residues. Per germline, CDR1 SGHAT and CDR2 FQNNGV. CDR3 sequence: CASSWGVAGTERGTGELFF. The CDR3 coding sequence is TGTGCCAGCAGCTGGGGGGTAGCGGGGACCGAACGGGGTACCGGGGAGCTGTTTTTT.

The J gene is TRBJ1-4, the V gene TRBV7-8; 9 nucleotides agree with TRBD1. V shed 5 bases, J shed 6 bases, and the junction held 4 bases outside the gene matches. The V gene's germline CDR1 is SGHVS and CDR2 FQNEAQ. This CDR3 has 14 residues. The CDR3 nucleotides are TGTGCCAGCAGCCTCGACAGGGGGGATGAAAAACTGTTTTTT. The encoded protein is CASSLDRGDEKLFF.

V and J are TRBV19 and TRBJ2-3, with TRBD1 matching over 9 bases. The V gene's germline CDR1 is LNHDA and CDR2 SQIVND (reference sequence). V shed 5 bases, J shed 0 bases, and the junction held 6 bases outside the gene matches. The CDR3 is made up of 16 amino acids. The CDR3 DNA is TGTGCCAGTAGTCCTTCAGGACAGGGGAGCACAGATACGCAGTATTTT. Translated, it gives CASSPSGQGSTDTQYF. The variable domain in full, completed from reference TRBV19 and TRBJ2-3, reads DGGITQSPKYLFRKEGQNVTLSCEQNLNHDAMYWYRQDPGQGLRLIYYSQIVNDFQKGDIAEGYSVSREKKESFPLTVTSAQKNPTAFYLCASSPSGQGSTDTQYFGPGTRLTVL.

This chain joins TRBV4-1 and TRBJ2-1, with 9 bases that match TRBD2. The CDR3 length is 15 residues. With 6 bases clipped from V and 9 bases from J, the junction kept 12 bases outside the gene matches. Germline loops: CDR1 MGHRA, CDR2 YSYEKL. This CDR3 reads CASSPWVAGDGEQFF. The CDR3 DNA reads TGCGCCAGCAGTCCCTGGGTAGCGGGAGACGGTGAGCAGTTCTTC.